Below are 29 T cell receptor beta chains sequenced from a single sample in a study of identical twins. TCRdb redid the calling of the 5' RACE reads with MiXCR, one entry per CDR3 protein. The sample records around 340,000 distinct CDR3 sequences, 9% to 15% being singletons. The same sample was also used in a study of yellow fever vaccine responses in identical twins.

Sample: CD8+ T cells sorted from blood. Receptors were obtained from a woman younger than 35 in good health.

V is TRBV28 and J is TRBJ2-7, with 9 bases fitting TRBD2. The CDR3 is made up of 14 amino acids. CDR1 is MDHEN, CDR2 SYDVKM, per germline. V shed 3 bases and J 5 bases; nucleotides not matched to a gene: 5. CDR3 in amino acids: CASSFSGSGNEQYF. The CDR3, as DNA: TGTGCCAGCAGTTTTAGCGGGAGCGGCAACGAGCAGTACTTC. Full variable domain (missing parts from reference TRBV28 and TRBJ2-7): DVKVTQSSRYLVKRTGEKVFLECVQDMDHENMFWYRQDPGLGLRLIYFSYDVKMKEKGDIPEGYSVSREKKERFSLILESASTNQTSMYLCASSFSGSGNEQYFGPGTRLTVT.

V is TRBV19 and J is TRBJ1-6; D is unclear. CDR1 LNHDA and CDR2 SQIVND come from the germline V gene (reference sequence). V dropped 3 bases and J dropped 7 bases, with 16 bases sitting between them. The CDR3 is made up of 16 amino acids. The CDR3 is CASSIDPDGGNSPLHF. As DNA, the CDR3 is TGTGCCAGTAGTATCGATCCGGACGGAGGAAATTCACCCCTCCACTTT.

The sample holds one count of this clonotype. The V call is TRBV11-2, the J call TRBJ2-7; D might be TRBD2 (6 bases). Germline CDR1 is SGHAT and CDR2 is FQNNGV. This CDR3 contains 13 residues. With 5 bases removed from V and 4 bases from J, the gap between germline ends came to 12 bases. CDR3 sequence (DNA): TGTGCCAGCAGCACCGGGACTCATTACGAGCAGTACTTC. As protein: CASSTGTHYEQYF.

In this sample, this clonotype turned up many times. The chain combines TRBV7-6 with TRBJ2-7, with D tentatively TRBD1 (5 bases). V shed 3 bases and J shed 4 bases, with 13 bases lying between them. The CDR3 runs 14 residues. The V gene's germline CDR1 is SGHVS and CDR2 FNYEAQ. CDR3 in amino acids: CASSFRQGSYEQYV. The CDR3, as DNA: TGTGCCAGCAGCTTTCGGCAGGGTAGTTACGAGCAGTACGTC.

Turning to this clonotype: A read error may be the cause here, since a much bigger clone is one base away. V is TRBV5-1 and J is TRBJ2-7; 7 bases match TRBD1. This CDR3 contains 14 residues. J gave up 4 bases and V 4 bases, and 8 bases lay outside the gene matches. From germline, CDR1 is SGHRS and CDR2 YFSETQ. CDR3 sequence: CASSPEDRQYEQYF. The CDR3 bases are TGCGCCAGCAGCCCCGAGGACAGGCAGTACGAGCAGTACTTC. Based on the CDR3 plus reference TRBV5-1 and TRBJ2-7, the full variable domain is KAGVTQTPRYLIKTRGQQVTLSCSPISGHRSVSWYQQTPGQGLQFLFEYFSETQRNKGNFPGRFSGRQFSNSRSEMNVSTLELGDSALYLCASSPEDRQYEQYFGPGTRLTVT.

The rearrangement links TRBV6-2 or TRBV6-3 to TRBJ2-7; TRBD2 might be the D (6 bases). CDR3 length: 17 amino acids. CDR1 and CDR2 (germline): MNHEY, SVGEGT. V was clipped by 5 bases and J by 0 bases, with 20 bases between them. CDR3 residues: CASSGGTAGLNSYEQYF. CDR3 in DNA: TGTGCCAGCAGTGGCGGGACCGCGGGACTTAACTCCTACGAGCAGTACTTC.

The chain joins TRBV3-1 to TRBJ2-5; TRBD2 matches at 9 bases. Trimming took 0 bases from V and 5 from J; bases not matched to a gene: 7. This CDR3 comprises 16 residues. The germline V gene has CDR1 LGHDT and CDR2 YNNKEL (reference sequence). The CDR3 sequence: CASSQDLAGKAETQYF. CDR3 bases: TGTGCCAGCAGCCAAGACCTAGCGGGGAAGGCGGAGACCCAGTACTTC.

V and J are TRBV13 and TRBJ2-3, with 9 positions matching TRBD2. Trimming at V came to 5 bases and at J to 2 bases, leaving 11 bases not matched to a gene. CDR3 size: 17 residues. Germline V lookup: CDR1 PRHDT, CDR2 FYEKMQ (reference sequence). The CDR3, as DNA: TGTGCCAGCAGCCCAAGACAGCGACTAGCGGACACAGATACGCAGTATTTT. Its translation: CASSPRQRLADTDTQYF.

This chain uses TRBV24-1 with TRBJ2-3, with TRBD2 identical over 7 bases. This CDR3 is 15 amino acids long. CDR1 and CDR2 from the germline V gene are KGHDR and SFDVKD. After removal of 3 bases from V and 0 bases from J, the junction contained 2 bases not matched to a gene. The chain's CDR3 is CATSDLSGSTDTQYF. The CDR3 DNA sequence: TGTGCCACCAGTGATCTTAGCGGGAGCACAGATACGCAGTATTTT.

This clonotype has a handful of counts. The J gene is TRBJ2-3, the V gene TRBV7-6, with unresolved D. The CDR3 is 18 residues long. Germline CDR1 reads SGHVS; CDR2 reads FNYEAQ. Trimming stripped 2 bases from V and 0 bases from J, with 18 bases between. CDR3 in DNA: TGTGCCAGCAGCTTAACCCCCGGCGCAAGAACTAGCACAGATACGCAGTATTTT. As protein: CASSLTPGARTSTDTQYF.

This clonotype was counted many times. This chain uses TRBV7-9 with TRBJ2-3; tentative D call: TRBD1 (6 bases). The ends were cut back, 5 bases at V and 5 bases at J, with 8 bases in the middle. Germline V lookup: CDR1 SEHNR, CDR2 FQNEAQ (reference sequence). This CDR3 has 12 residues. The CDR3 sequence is CASSPRGDTQYF. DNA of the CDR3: TGTGCCAGCAGCCCCAGGGGAGATACGCAGTATTTT. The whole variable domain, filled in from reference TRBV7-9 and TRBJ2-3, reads DTGVSQNPRHKITKRGQNVTFRCDPISEHNRLYWYRQTLGQGPEFLTYFQNEAQLEKSRLLSDRFSAERPKGSFSTLEIQRTEQGDSAMYLCASSPRGDTQYFGPGTRLTVL.

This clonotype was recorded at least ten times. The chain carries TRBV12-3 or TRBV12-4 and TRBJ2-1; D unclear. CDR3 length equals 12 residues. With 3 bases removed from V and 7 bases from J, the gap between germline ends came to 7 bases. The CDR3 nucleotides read TGTGCCAGCAGTTTGTTTGTGAATGAGCAGTTCTTC. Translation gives CASSLFVNEQFF.

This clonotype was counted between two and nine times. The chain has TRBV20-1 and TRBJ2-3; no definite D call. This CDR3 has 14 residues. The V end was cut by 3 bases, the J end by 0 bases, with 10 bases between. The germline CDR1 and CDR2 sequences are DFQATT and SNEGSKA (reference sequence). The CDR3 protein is CSARGFLSTDTQYF. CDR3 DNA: TGCAGTGCTAGGGGCTTTCTGAGCACAGATACGCAGTATTTT.

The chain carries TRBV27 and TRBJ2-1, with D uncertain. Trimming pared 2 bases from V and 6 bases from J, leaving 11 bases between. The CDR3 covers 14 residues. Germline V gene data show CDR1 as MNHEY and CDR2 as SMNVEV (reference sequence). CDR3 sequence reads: CASSLTDTINEQFF. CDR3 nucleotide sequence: TGTGCCAGCAGTTTAACCGACACCATCAATGAGCAGTTCTTC.

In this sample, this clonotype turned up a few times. CDR3 coding DNA: TGCGCCAGCAGTAGGATGGGCTCCTACAATGAGCAGTTCTTC. It is translated as CASSRMGSYNEQFF. This chain links TRBV5-1 with TRBJ2-1, with D unresolved. V was cut by 5 bases and J by 0 bases, with 9 bases left in between. Looked up from germline, CDR1 is SGHRS and CDR2 is YFSETQ. The CDR3 is 14 residues long.

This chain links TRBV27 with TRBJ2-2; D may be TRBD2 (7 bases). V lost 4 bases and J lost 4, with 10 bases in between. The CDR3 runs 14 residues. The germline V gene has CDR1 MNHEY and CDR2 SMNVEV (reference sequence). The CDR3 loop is CASSSGGGTGELFF. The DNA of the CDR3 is TGTGCCAGCAGTTCGGGGGGCGGCACCGGGGAGCTGTTTTTT.

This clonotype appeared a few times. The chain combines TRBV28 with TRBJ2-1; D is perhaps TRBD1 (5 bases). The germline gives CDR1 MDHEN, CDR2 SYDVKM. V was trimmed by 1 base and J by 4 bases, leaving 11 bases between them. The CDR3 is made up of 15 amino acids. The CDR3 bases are TGTGCCAGCAGTTTATCCAGGGCCGCTTACAATGAGCAGTTCTTC. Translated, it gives CASSLSRAAYNEQFF.

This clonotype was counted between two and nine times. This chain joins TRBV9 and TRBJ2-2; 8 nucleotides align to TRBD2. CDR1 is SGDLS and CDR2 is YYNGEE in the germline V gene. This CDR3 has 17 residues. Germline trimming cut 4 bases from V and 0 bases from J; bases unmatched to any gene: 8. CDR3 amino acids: CASSPYSGAPNTGELFF. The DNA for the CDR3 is TGTGCCAGCAGCCCCTATAGCGGGGCTCCGAACACCGGGGAGCTGTTTTTT.

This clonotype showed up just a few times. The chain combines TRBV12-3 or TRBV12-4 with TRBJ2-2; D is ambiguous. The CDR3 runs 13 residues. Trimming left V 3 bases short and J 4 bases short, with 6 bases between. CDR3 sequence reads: CASSFAGTGELFF. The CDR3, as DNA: TGTGCCAGCAGTTTTGCTGGCACCGGGGAGCTGTTTTTT.

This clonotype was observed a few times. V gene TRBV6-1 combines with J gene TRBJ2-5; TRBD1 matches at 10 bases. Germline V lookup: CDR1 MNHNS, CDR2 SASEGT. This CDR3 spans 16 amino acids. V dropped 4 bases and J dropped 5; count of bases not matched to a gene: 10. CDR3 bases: TGTGCCAGCAGTGGAGTCAGACAGGGGGCGAGGGAGACCCAGTACTTC. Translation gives CASSGVRQGARETQYF.

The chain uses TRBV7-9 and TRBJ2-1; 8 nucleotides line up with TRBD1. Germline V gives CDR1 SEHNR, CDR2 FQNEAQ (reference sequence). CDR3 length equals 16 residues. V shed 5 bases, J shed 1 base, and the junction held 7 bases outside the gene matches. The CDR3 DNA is TGTGCCAGCAGCGCCACTCAGGGGGCGTCCTACAATGAGCAGTTCTTC. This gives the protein CASSATQGASYNEQFF.

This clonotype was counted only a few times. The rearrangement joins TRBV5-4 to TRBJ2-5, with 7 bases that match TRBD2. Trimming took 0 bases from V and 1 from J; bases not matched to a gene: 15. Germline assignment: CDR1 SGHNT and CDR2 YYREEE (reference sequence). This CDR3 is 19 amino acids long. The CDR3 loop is CASSLGSSGPRSTQETQYF. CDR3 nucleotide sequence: TGTGCCAGCAGCTTGGGATCTAGCGGACCAAGAAGTACCCAAGAGACCCAGTACTTC.

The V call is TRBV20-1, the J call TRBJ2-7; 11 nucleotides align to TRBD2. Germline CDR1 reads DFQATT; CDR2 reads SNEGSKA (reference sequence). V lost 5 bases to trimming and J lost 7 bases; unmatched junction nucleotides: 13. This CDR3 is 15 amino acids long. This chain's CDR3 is CSAPAIAGGMDEQYF. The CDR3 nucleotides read TGCAGTGCTCCCGCGATAGCGGGAGGGATGGATGAGCAGTACTTC.

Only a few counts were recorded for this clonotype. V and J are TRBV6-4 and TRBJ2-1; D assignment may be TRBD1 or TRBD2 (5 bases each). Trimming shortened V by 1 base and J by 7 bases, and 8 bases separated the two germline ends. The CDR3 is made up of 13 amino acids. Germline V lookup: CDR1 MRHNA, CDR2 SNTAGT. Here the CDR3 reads CASSDFWGNEQFF. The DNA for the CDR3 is TGTGCCAGCAGTGACTTTTGGGGGAATGAGCAGTTCTTC.

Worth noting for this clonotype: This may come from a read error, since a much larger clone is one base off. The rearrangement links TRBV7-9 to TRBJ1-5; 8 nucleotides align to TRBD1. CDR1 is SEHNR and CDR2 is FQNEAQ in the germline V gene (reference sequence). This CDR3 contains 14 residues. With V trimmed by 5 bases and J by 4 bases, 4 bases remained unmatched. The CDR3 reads CASSPDRGNQPQHF. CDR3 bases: TGTGCCAGCAGCCCCGACAGGGGAAATCAGCCCCAGCATTTT.

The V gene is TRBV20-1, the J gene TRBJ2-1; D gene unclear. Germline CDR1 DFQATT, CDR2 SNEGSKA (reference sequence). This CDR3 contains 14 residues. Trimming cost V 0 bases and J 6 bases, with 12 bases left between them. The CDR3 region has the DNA TGCAGTGCTAGAGACTACTTTCTGAGCAATGAGCAGTTCTTC. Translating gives CSARDYFLSNEQFF.

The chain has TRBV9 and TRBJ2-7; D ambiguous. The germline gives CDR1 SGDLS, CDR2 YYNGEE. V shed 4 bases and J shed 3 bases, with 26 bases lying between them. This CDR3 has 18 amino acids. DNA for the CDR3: TGTGCCAGCAGCCCAAGTGGTCGTGAGATGATCGCGCACTACGAGCAGTACTTC. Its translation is CASSPSGREMIAHYEQYF.

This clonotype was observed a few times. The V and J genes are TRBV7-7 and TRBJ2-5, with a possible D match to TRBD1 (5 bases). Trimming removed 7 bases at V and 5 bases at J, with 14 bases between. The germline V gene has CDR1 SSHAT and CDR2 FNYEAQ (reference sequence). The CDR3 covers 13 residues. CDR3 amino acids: CASTDRGRETQYF. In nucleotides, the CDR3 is TGTGCCAGCACGGATAGGGGCCGTGAGACCCAGTACTTC.

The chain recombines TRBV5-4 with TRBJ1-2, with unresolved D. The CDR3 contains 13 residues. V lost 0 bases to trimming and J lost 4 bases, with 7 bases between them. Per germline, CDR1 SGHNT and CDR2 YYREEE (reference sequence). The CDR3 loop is CASSLEEAYGYTF. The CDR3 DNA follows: TGTGCCAGCAGCTTGGAAGAGGCCTATGGCTACACCTTC. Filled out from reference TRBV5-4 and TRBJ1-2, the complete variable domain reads ETGVTQSPTHLIKTRGQQVTLRCSSQSGHNTVSWYQQALGQGPQFIFQYYREEENGRGNFPPRFSGLQFPNYSSELNVNALELDDSALYLCASSLEEAYGYTFGSGTRLTVV.